The source of this T cell receptor beta chain is a study of blood T cell repertoires in COVID-19. For the study at large: Sources were T cells, B-cell-depleted T cells, or PBMCs; the material itself was cDNA or gDNA.

Clones were sequenced by immunoSEQ multiplex PCR, and TCRdb holds only the in-frame ones, with some missing. Here the sample spans 150,000 to 200,000 clones, 80% being singletons. This CDR3 region has 14 residues. Germline V gene lookup returns CDR1 GTSNPN and CDR2 SVGIG (reference sequence). Trimming took off 2 bases at V and 7 bases at J, with 14 bases between the two ends. Individuals drawn from 24 US areas were about 18 to 100 years old. The receptor's source is a woman aged 60-75 years who had recovered from COVID-19. The chain employs TRBV30 and TRBJ1-4; perhaps TRBD1 as D (6 bases). The sequencing sample was made of PBMCs or T cells enriched from blood (not recorded which). The DNA for the CDR3 is TGTGCCTGGAGTAAAGGGGGGGCGGCTGAAAAACTGTTTTTT. It codes for CAWSKGGAAEKLFF. Supplemented by reference TRBV30 and TRBJ1-4, the full variable domain reads SQTIHQWPATLVQPVGSPLSLECTVEGTSNPNLYWYRQAAGRGLQLLFYSVGIGQISSEVPQNLSASRPQDRQFILSSKKLLLSDSGFYLCAWSKGGAAEKLFFGSGTQLSVL.